This TCR beta chain was sequenced for a study of radiotherapy plus CTLA-4 blockade in lung cancer. Remarks on this clone: What it binds is not known.

Assay used: immunoSEQ multiplex PCR; TCRdb lists only in-frame clones, some missing. The table records 90,000 to 100,000 clones, 80% to 85% of them present only once. The study's findings and limits: Radiotherapy with ipilimumab was followed by blood expansion of tumor-derived clones. According to reports, early shifts in blood T cell clones, alongside interferon-beta, forecast response most accurately.

The starting material was peripheral blood, obtained from a patient treated with radiotherapy plus ipilimumab. This clonotype was sampled from a human donor with non-small cell lung cancer that progressed on radiotherapy plus ipilimumab.

The DNA for the CDR3 is TGTGCCAGCAGCGTAGATCCGCGGGGGCCGGTGAACACTGAAGCTTTCTTT. Amino acids: CASSVDPRGPVNTEAFF. The gene calls are TRBV9 and TRBJ1-1; D may be TRBD1 (6 bases). Trimming stripped 0 bases from V and 0 bases from J, with 15 bases between. The CDR3 length is 17 residues. Germline V gene sequence: CDR1 SGDLS, CDR2 YYNGEE.